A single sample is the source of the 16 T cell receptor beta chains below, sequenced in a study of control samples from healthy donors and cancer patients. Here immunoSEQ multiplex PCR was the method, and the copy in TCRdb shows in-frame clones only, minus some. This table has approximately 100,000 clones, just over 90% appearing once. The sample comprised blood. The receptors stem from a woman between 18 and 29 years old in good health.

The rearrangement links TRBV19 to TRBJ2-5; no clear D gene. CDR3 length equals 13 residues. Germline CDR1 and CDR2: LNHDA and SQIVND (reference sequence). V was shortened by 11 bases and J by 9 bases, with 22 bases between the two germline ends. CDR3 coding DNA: TGTGCCTCCGGTACCGGTCTCGAGAAGGCCCAGTACTTC. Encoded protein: CASGTGLEKAQYF. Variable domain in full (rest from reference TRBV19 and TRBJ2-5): DGGITQSPKYLFRKEGQNVTLSCEQNLNHDAMYWYRQDPGQGLRLIYYSQIVNDFQKGDIAEGYSVSREKKESFPLTVTSAQKNPTAFYLCASGTGLEKAQYFGPGTRLLVL.

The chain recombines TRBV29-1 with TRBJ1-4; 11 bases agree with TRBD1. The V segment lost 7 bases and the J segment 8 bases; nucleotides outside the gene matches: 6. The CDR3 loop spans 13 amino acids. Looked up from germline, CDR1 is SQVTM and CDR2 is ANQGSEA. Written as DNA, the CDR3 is TGCAGCGCCCGGACAGGGGGCAGAGAAAAACTGTTTTTT. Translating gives CSARTGGREKLFF.

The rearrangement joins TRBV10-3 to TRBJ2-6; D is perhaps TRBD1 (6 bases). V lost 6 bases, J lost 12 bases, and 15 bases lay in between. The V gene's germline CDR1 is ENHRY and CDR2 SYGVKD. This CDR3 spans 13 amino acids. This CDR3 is CAISPDSSSVLTF. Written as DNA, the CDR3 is TGTGCCATCAGCCCGGACAGTTCGAGCGTCCTGACTTTC.

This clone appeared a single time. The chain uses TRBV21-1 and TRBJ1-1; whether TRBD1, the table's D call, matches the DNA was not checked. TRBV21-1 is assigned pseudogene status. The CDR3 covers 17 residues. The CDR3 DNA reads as TGTGCCAGCAGCTCCCCCTCCCCTCGACAGGGGAACACTGAAGCTTTCTTT. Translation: CASSSPSPRQGNTEAFF.

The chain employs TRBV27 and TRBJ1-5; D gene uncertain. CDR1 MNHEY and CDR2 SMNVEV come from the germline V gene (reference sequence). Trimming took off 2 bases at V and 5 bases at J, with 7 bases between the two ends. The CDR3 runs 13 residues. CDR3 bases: TGTGCCAGCAGTTTACGTAGTGATCAGCCCCAGCATTTT. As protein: CASSLRSDQPQHF.

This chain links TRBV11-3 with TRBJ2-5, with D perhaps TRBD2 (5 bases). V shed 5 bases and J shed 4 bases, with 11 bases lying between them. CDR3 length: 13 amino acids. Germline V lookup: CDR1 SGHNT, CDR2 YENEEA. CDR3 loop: CASSQNRGETQYF. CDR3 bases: TGTGCCAGCAGCCAAAACCGGGGAGAGACCCAGTACTTC.

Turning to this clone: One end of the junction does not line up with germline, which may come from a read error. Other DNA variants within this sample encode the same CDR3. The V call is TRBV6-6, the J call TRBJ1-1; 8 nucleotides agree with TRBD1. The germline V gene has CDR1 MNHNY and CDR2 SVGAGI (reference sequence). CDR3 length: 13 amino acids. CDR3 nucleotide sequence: TGTGCCAGCAGTTCGGACAGGGACACTGAAGCTTTTTTT. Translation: CASSSDRDTEAFF.

The CDR3 loop reads CASSLGPNTEAFF. CDR3 DNA: TGTGCCAGCAGCCTAGGACCCAACACTGAAGCTTTCTTT. This chain uses TRBV5-4 with TRBJ1-1; no clear D gene. CDR3 length equals 13 residues. V lost 4 bases and J lost 2, with 9 bases in between. CDR1 is SGHNT and CDR2 is YYREEE in the germline V gene (reference sequence).

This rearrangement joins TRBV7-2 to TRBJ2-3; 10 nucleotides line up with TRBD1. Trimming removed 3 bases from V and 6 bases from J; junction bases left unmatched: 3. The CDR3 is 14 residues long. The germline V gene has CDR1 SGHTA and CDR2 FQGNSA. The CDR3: CASSFRGQGDTQYF. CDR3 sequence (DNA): TGTGCCAGCAGCTTTCGGGGACAGGGGGATACGCAGTATTTT.

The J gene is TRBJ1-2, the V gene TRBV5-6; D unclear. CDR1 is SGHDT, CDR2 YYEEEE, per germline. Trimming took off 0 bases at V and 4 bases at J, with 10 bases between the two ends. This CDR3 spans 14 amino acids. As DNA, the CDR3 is TGTGCCAGCAGCTTGGAGGCACACCTCTATGGCTACACCTTC. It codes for CASSLEAHLYGYTF.

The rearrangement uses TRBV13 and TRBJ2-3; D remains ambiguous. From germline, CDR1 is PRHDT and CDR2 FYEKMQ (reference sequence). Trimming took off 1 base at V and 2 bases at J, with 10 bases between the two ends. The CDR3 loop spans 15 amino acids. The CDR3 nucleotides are TGTGCCAGCAGCTTAGCCGGGCTGGCCACAGATACGCAGTATTTT. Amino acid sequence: CASSLAGLATDTQYF.

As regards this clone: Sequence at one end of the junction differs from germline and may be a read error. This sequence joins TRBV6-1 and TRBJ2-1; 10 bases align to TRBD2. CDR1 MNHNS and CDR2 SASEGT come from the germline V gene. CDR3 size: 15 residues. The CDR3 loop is CASREASGGAAEQFF. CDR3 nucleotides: TGTGCCAGCAGAGAAGCCAGCGGGGGGGCGGCTGAGCAGTTCTTC.

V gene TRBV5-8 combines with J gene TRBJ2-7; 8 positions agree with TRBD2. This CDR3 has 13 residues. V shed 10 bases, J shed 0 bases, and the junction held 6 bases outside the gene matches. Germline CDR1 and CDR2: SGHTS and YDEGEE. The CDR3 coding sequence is TGTGCCGGGTATAGCGGGGACTCCTACGAGCAGTACTTC. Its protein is CAGYSGDSYEQYF.

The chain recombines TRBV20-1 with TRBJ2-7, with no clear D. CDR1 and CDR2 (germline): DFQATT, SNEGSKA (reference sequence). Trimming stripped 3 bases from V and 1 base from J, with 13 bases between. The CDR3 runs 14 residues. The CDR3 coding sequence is TGCAGTGCTAGTAGCATTGGGGATTCCTACGAGCAGTACTTC. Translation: CSASSIGDSYEQYF.

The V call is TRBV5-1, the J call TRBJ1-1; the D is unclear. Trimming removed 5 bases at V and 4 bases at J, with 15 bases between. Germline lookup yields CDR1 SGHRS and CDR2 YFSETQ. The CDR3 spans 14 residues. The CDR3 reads CASRRLGGITEAFF. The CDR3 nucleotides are TGCGCCAGCAGACGCCTGGGAGGGATCACTGAAGCTTTCTTT.

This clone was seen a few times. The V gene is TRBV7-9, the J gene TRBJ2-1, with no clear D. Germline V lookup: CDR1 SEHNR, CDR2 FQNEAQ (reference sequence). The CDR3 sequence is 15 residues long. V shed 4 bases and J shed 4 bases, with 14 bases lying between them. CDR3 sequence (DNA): TGTGCCAGCAGCTCCCGATTACCCTCGTACAATGAGCAGTTCTTC. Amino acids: CASSSRLPSYNEQFF.